The 29 T cell receptor beta chains given below trace back to one sample, sequenced in a study of OX40 agonist ivuxolimab in advanced cancers. Repertoires were generated with immunoSEQ multiplex PCR, while TCRdb's copy carries only in-frame clones and drops some. The sample lists around 67,000 clones; about four fifths were seen once. Sample: CD4+ or CD8+ T cells sorted from blood, taken in a trial of the OX40 agonist ivuxolimab. These receptors were obtained from an adult with an advanced solid tumor such as melanoma, head and neck, liver or kidney cancer.

The chain links TRBV4-2 to TRBJ1-1; D not certain. Germline-derived CDR1 and CDR2 are LGHNA and YNFKEQ. The CDR3 has 11 residues. The V gene lost 5 bases and the J gene lost 0 bases, with 1 base spanning the gap. The CDR3 region is CASSLNTEAFF. CDR3 nucleotide sequence: TGTGCCAGCAGCTTGAACACTGAAGCTTTCTTT.

The chain uses TRBV9 and TRBJ2-1; the match to TRBD2 covers 14 bases. The CDR3 is 19 residues long. V was pared by 3 bases and J by 5 bases, with 13 bases of the junction left unmatched. From germline, CDR1 is SGDLS and CDR2 YYNGEE. This CDR3 reads CASSAIPGLAGERNNEQFF. CDR3 sequence (DNA): TGTGCCAGCAGCGCAATCCCGGGACTAGCGGGGGAGCGAAACAATGAGCAGTTCTTC.

The V call is TRBV6-1, the J call TRBJ1-5; 9 bases map to TRBD1. Trimming at V came to 6 bases and at J to 0 bases, leaving 3 bases not matched to a gene. Germline V gene sequence: CDR1 MNHNS, CDR2 SASEGT. The CDR3 runs to 15 residues. The CDR3 is CASSSQGASNQPQHF. In DNA, the CDR3 is TGTGCCAGCAGCTCACAGGGGGCTAGCAATCAGCCCCAGCATTTT.

This clone was counted a single time. V and J are TRBV4-3 and TRBJ2-5, with 7 nucleotides matching TRBD1. The CDR3 consists of 15 residues. The germline gives CDR1 LGHNA, CDR2 YSLEER. V trimming: 0 bases; J trimming: 4 bases; junction bases outside the gene matches: 5. CDR3 in amino acids: CASSQEVYRGETQYF. The CDR3 DNA reads TGCGCCAGCAGCCAAGAGGTGTACAGGGGAGAGACCCAGTACTTC.

The chain uses TRBV5-1 and TRBJ2-5; TRBD1 matches 7 bases. The CDR3 consists of 17 residues. Per the germline V gene, CDR1 is SGHRS and CDR2 is YFSETQ. Germline trimming cut 4 bases from V and 0 bases from J; bases unmatched to any gene: 12. CDR3 loop: CASSPRRTGPYQETQYF. Here the CDR3 DNA reads TGCGCCAGCAGCCCCAGGAGGACAGGCCCGTACCAAGAGACCCAGTACTTC.

This clone was detected only once. V and J are TRBV30 and TRBJ2-2, with a tentative D call TRBD2 (7 bases). The V gene's germline CDR1 is GTSNPN and CDR2 SVGIG (reference sequence). Trimming shortened V by 8 bases and J by 5 bases, and 21 bases separated the two germline ends. This CDR3 comprises 15 residues. CDR3 sequence (DNA): TGTGCCGCGCGGGGGCCAACGACGACAACCGGGGAGCTGTTTTTT. It is translated as CAARGPTTTTGELFF.

This sequence joins TRBV11-1 and TRBJ2-1; a weak D match, TRBD2 (7 bases). The germline V gene encodes CDR1 SGHAT and CDR2 FQDESV (reference sequence). Trimming took 6 bases from V and 9 from J, leaving 18 bases between them. This CDR3 is 14 amino acids long. The CDR3 spells CASRQGGVPGEQFF. In nucleotides, the CDR3 is TGTGCCAGCAGACAGGGAGGGGTCCCCGGTGAGCAGTTCTTC. Full variable domain (outside the CDR3, taken from reference TRBV11-1 and TRBJ2-1): EAEVAQSPRYKITEKSQAVAFWCDPISGHATLYWYRQILGQGPELLVQFQDESVVDDSQLPKDRFSAERLKGVDSTLKIQPAELGDSAMYLCASRQGGVPGEQFFGPGTRLTVL.

V gene TRBV9 combines with J gene TRBJ2-5; TRBD2 aligns across 10 bases. The CDR3 is made up of 15 amino acids. Germline lookup yields CDR1 SGDLS and CDR2 YYNGEE. V was pared by 3 bases and J by 4 bases, with 6 bases of the junction left unmatched. This chain's CDR3 is CASSAIAGGLETQYF. The CDR3 DNA reads as TGTGCCAGCAGCGCGATAGCGGGGGGACTAGAGACCCAGTACTTC.

This clone was counted a few times. This CDR3 is also generated by other DNA sequences in the sample. The V call is TRBV2, the J call TRBJ1-1; D is uncertain. V was shortened by 2 bases and J by 1 base, with 5 bases between the two germline ends. Germline CDR1 is SNHLY and CDR2 is FYNNEI. This CDR3 has 13 amino acids. As DNA, the CDR3 is TGTGCCAGCAGTGAACTGGAGAACACTGAAGCTTTCTTT. It specifies CASSELENTEAFF.

The sample holds a few counts of this clone. The gene calls are TRBV7-2 and TRBJ1-2, with a possible D match to TRBD1 (5 bases). This CDR3 has 16 residues. V lost 2 bases to trimming and J lost 7 bases, with 20 bases between them. The germline V gene has CDR1 SGHTA and CDR2 FQGNSA. The CDR3 reads CASSLSQPPGPGGYTF. For the CDR3, the DNA is TGTGCCAGCAGCTTAAGTCAGCCGCCAGGGCCGGGTGGCTACACCTTC.

The V call is TRBV5-4, the J call TRBJ2-7; maybe TRBD2 (5 bases). This CDR3 contains 12 residues. The germline V gene encodes CDR1 SGHNT and CDR2 YYREEE (reference sequence). V was pared by 7 bases and J by 7 bases, with 15 bases between. CDR3 in DNA: TGTGCCAGCTCCCCGGGATTTAGTGAGCAGTACTTC. Its protein is CASSPGFSEQYF.

The chain links TRBV5-5 to TRBJ1-5; perhaps TRBD1 as D (6 bases). V was cut by 0 bases and J by 4 bases, with 11 bases left in between. The CDR3 has 15 amino acids. CDR1 and CDR2 from the germline V gene are SGHKS and YYEKEE (reference sequence). CDR3 nucleotide sequence: TGTGCCAGCAGCTTGGAGAACGGACAGAATCAGCCCCAGCATTTT. This encodes CASSLENGQNQPQHF.

This clone was counted once. The chain is built from TRBV2 and TRBJ1-1; 9 nucleotides line up with TRBD1. Per the germline V gene, CDR1 is SNHLY and CDR2 is FYNNEI. V was pared by 4 bases and J by 3 bases, with 3 bases of the junction left unmatched. The CDR3 consists of 14 residues. In DNA, the CDR3 is TGTGCCAGCAGTGGACAGGGGGGGGACACTGAAGCTTTCTTT. It yields the protein CASSGQGGDTEAFF.

The CDR3 nucleotides read TGCAGTGTCGGGGGGGATAATGAGCAGTTCTTC. Its protein product is CSVGGDNEQFF. J is TRBJ2-1 and V is TRBV20-1, with TRBD2 matching 8 bases. The CDR3 is made up of 11 amino acids. V dropped 7 bases and J dropped 7; count of bases not matched to a gene: 3. CDR1 is DFQATT and CDR2 is SNEGSKA in the germline V gene (reference sequence).

The chain uses TRBV4-3 and TRBJ2-7; D unclear. CDR1 and CDR2 from the germline V gene are LGHNA and YSLEER. V was pared by 0 bases and J by 4 bases, with 13 bases between. The CDR3 consists of 15 residues. The CDR3 reads CASSQDARNTYEQYF. CDR3 in DNA: TGCGCCAGCAGCCAAGATGCCAGGAACACATACGAGCAGTACTTC.

The rearrangement uses TRBV6-6 and TRBJ1-1; TRBD1 matches at 7 bases. V lost 5 bases and J lost 4; bases outside the gene matches: 7. The germline CDR1 and CDR2 sequences are MNHNY and SVGAGI (reference sequence). The CDR3 is 14 residues long. In nucleotides, the CDR3 is TGTGCCAGCAGTCCAAGACAGGGTCGCACTGAAGCTTTCTTT. Residues: CASSPRQGRTEAFF.

This sequence joins TRBV30 and TRBJ2-7; weak D call: TRBD1 (6 bases). The CDR3 consists of 12 residues. V gave up 2 bases and J gave up 6 bases, with 11 bases separating them. The V gene's germline CDR1 is GTSNPN and CDR2 SVGIG (reference sequence). The CDR3 sequence: CAWSRQGREQYF. The DNA for the CDR3 is TGTGCCTGGAGTAGGCAGGGGCGCGAGCAGTACTTC.

This clone was observed once. J is TRBJ2-5 and V is TRBV2; 11 nucleotides match TRBD2. Germline values: CDR1 SNHLY, CDR2 FYNNEI. The CDR3 loop spans 15 amino acids. After removal of 6 bases from V and 2 bases from J, the junction contained 5 bases not matched to a gene. The CDR3 coding sequence is TGTGCCAGCAGACAGACTAGCGGGGTTCAAGAGACCCAGTACTTC. Its protein product is CASRQTSGVQETQYF.

This chain connects TRBV7-9 to TRBJ2-5; D not resolved. The CDR3 extends over 14 amino acids. Trimming left V 5 bases short and J 3 bases short, with 13 bases between. Germline lookup yields CDR1 SEHNR and CDR2 FQNEAQ (reference sequence). The CDR3 DNA is TGTGCCAGCAGCCGCGGTATAGATAAAGAGACCCAGTACTTC. It specifies CASSRGIDKETQYF.

The V call is TRBV27, the J call TRBJ1-5; D not resolved. Germline values: CDR1 MNHEY, CDR2 SMNVEV (reference sequence). The V and J ends lost 1 base and 7 bases respectively, with 8 bases between them. This CDR3 region has 13 residues. CDR3 bases: TGTGCCAGCAGTTTATACGCCGAACAGCCCCAGCATTTT. Translated: CASSLYAEQPQHF.

V is TRBV10-3 and J is TRBJ2-3; a weak D match, TRBD2 (6 bases). Germline CDR1 ENHRY, CDR2 SYGVKD. V lost 5 bases, J lost 2 bases, and 14 bases lay in between. CDR3 length equals 15 residues. In nucleotides, the CDR3 is TGTGCCATCAGTTCCGGAGGGGCGGTCACAGATACGCAGTATTTT. This sequence encodes CAISSGGAVTDTQYF.

The rearrangement joins TRBV7-6 to TRBJ1-1; D remains unclear. The V end lost 1 base, the J end lost 4 bases, and 10 bases lay between the germline ends. Germline V CDR1 and CDR2: SGHVS, FNYEAQ. CDR3 size: 14 residues. The CDR3 here is CASSLGGVLTEAFF. The CDR3 DNA is TGTGCCAGCAGCTTAGGTGGGGTTCTCACTGAAGCTTTCTTT.

This clone is a singleton in its sample. The J gene is TRBJ2-5, the V gene TRBV11-3; D is tentatively TRBD1 or TRBD2 (5 bases each). CDR1 is SGHNT and CDR2 is YENEEA in the germline V gene. This CDR3 is built from 14 residues. Trimming cost V 1 base and J 5 bases, with 11 bases left between them. The CDR3 DNA is TGTGCCAGCAGCTTAGGTGGGGGTTCGGAGACCCAGTACTTC. Its translation is CASSLGGGSETQYF.

The rearrangement joins TRBV9 to TRBJ2-2; 7 bases are shared with TRBD2. V shed 0 bases and J 0 bases; nucleotides not matched to a gene: 2. Germline V gives CDR1 SGDLS, CDR2 YYNGEE. This CDR3 spans 16 amino acids. CDR3 amino acids: CASSVGGGSNTGELFF. The CDR3 DNA sequence: TGTGCCAGCAGCGTAGGGGGAGGGTCGAACACCGGGGAGCTGTTTTTT.

This chain uses TRBV7-2 with TRBJ1-2; the D gene is possibly TRBD1 (5 bases). Trimming removed 0 bases at V and 7 bases at J, with 15 bases between. This CDR3 spans 15 amino acids. Per the germline V gene, CDR1 is SGHTA and CDR2 is FQGNSA. The CDR3 DNA sequence: TGTGCCAGCAGCTTAGCTGGGGCGATTCGCGGTGGCTACACCTTC. This translates into CASSLAGAIRGGYTF. Drawing the rest from reference TRBV7-2 and TRBJ1-2, the complete variable domain is GAGVSQSPSNKVTEKGKDVELRCDPISGHTALYWYRQSLGQGLEFLIYFQGNSAPDKSGLPSDRFSAERTGGSVSTLTIQRTQQEDSAVYLCASSLAGAIRGGYTFGSGTRLTVV.

The chain recombines TRBV19 with TRBJ2-7; D gene uncertain. The CDR3 is made up of 14 amino acids. Trimming pared 1 base from V and 0 bases from J, leaving 7 bases between. Looked up from germline, CDR1 is LNHDA and CDR2 is SQIVND (reference sequence). The CDR3 spells CASSIVGSSYEQYF. CDR3 bases: TGTGCCAGTAGTATAGTTGGCAGCTCCTACGAGCAGTACTTC.

V is TRBV5-1 and J is TRBJ2-7; the match to TRBD1 covers 8 bases. The length of the CDR3 is 15 residues. Germline trimming cut 0 bases from V and 2 bases from J; bases unmatched to any gene: 4. Germline CDR1 reads SGHRS; CDR2 reads YFSETQ. CDR3 amino acids: CASSLVAGGTYEQYF. CDR3 sequence (DNA): TGCGCCAGCAGCTTGGTAGCAGGGGGCACCTACGAGCAGTACTTC.

The chain uses TRBV19 and TRBJ1-6; D not resolved. The CDR3 sequence is 14 residues long. Trimming stripped 10 bases from V and 0 bases from J, with 10 bases between. Germline V gives CDR1 LNHDA, CDR2 SQIVND (reference sequence). CDR3 nucleotide sequence: TGTGCCACCTCAGAGAGCTCCTATAATTCACCCCTCCACTTT. This translates into CATSESSYNSPLHF. The full variable domain, completed using reference TRBV19 and TRBJ1-6, is DGGITQSPKYLFRKEGQNVTLSCEQNLNHDAMYWYRQDPGQGLRLIYYSQIVNDFQKGDIAEGYSVSREKKESFPLTVTSAQKNPTAFYLCATSESSYNSPLHFGNGTRLTVT.

The gene calls are TRBV5-4 and TRBJ2-7; D is uncertain. The CDR3 spans 15 residues. The germline CDR1 and CDR2 sequences are SGHNT and YYREEE (reference sequence). Between the trimmed V and J ends, which lost 0 bases and 0 bases, there was a span of 10 bases. The CDR3 reads CASSLVGPSSYEQYF. The CDR3 region has the DNA TGTGCCAGCAGCTTGGTTGGACCCAGCTCCTACGAGCAGTACTTC.